A single sample gave rise to the 17 T cell receptor beta chains below, sequenced in a study. TCRdb re-called the 5' RACE reads with MiXCR, one entry per CDR3 protein. Among approximately 41,000 distinct CDR3 sequences listed, 25% to 30% were seen once. The specimen was memory CD4+ T cells sorted from a lymph node. Stated subset: memory CD4+ T cells, CD4+CD45RO+CD25-. These receptor sequences come from a female donor with breast cancer.

Remarks on this clonotype: Compared with germline, one end of the junction differs, possibly owing to a read error. The chain carries TRBV4-2 and TRBJ2-7; weak D call: TRBD2 (5 bases). CDR1 is LGHNA, CDR2 YNFKEQ, per germline. This CDR3 spans 14 amino acids. The CDR3 DNA follows: TGTGCCAGCACCCAAGAAGAGGGTGCCTACGAGCAGTACTTC. Protein product: CASTQEEGAYEQYF.

The genes are TRBV6-2 or TRBV6-3 and TRBJ2-5; D remains unclear. The germline CDR1 and CDR2 sequences are MNHEY and SVGEGT. The CDR3 has 14 residues. Trimming took 7 bases from V and 5 from J, leaving 17 bases between them. The CDR3 sequence is CASMGRALIETQYF. CDR3 sequence (DNA): TGTGCCAGCATGGGCCGGGCCCTCATTGAGACCCAGTACTTC.

V is TRBV5-4 and J is TRBJ2-1, with 7 bases that match TRBD1. This CDR3 has 15 residues. Germline V gene data show CDR1 as SGHNT and CDR2 as YYREEE (reference sequence). Trimming took 7 bases from V and 4 from J; bases not matched to a gene: 11. The CDR3 nucleotides are TGTGCCAGCGCGAGAGAACAGGGGACGTACAATGAGCAGTTCTTC. It encodes CASAREQGTYNEQFF.

The gene calls are TRBV20-1 and TRBJ2-5; no definite D call. Trimming stripped 2 bases from V and 5 bases from J, with 9 bases between. CDR1 is DFQATT, CDR2 SNEGSKA, per germline (reference sequence). CDR3 length equals 12 residues. The CDR3 bases are TGCAGTGCTAGAAGGGTTGGGGAGACCCAGTACTTC. Translating it yields CSARRVGETQYF.

This clonotype has only a few counts. The rearrangement links TRBV5-1 to TRBJ1-2; maybe TRBD1 (6 bases). The CDR3 covers 15 residues. V lost 7 bases to trimming and J lost 5 bases, with 21 bases between them. Per the germline V gene, CDR1 is SGHRS and CDR2 is YFSETQ. The CDR3 sequence: CASGSQTGPPYGYTF. Written as DNA, the CDR3 is TGCGCCAGCGGATCACAGACAGGACCGCCTTATGGCTACACCTTC.

This clonotype has just a few counts. The rearrangement links TRBV12-3 or TRBV12-4 to TRBJ2-2; D may correspond to TRBD1 or TRBD2 (5 bases each). Trimming left V 7 bases short and J 5 bases short, with 17 bases between. The length of the CDR3 is 15 residues. This chain's CDR3 is CASTLQERGTGELFF. Written as DNA, the CDR3 is TGTGCCAGCACCCTACAGGAGAGGGGAACCGGGGAGCTGTTTTTT.

This clonotype was counted only a few times. The chain combines TRBV7-3 with TRBJ2-3; 8 bases line up with TRBD2. This CDR3 region has 12 residues. Trimming at V came to 2 bases and at J to 9 bases, leaving 1 base not matched to a gene. Germline values: CDR1 SGHTA, CDR2 FQGTGA. As DNA, the CDR3 is TGTGCCAGCAGCTTAGGCGGGGGGACGCAGTATTTT. Its protein product is CASSLGGGTQYF.

The rearrangement joins TRBV18 to TRBJ2-1; D is perhaps TRBD1 (7 bases). The V end was cut by 8 bases, the J end by 5 bases, with 19 bases between. The CDR3 runs 15 residues. CDR1 is KGHSH and CDR2 is LQKENI in the germline V gene. The CDR3 DNA follows: TGTGCCAGCACAGGAGGGACAGCATATGACAATGAGCAGTTCTTC. Protein product: CASTGGTAYDNEQFF.

The rearrangement joins TRBV4-1 to TRBJ2-1; D perhaps matches TRBD2 (6 bases). CDR3 length: 14 residues. Germline assignment: CDR1 MGHRA and CDR2 YSYEKL. Trimming removed 1 base from V and 10 bases from J, with 14 bases in between. CDR3 loop: CASSQVPSEREQFF. CDR3 DNA: TGCGCCAGCAGCCAAGTCCCTAGCGAAAGGGAGCAGTTCTTC.

This clonotype was counted only a few times. V is TRBV11-2 and J is TRBJ2-7, with D unclear. Trimming left V 4 bases short and J 4 bases short, with 17 bases between. Germline lookup yields CDR1 SGHAT and CDR2 FQNNGV. There are 15 residues in the CDR3. Here the CDR3 DNA reads TGTGCCAGCAGCTCGCTTGGACGGTCTCCGTACGAGCAGTACTTC. It codes for CASSSLGRSPYEQYF.

The genes are TRBV9 and TRBJ1-1; the D gene is possibly TRBD1 (5 bases). This CDR3 has 15 amino acids. V lost 0 bases, J lost 0 bases, and 9 bases lay in between. Per germline, CDR1 SGDLS and CDR2 YYNGEE. CDR3 sequence reads: CASSVGGAVNTEAFF. The CDR3 nucleotides read TGTGCCAGCAGCGTAGGGGGCGCGGTGAACACTGAAGCTTTCTTT.

This chain uses TRBV12-3 or TRBV12-4 with TRBJ2-1; 10 nucleotides line up with TRBD1. The CDR3 spans 15 residues. The trim removed 5 bases at V and 3 bases at J, leaving 4 bases unmatched. CDR3 nucleotide sequence: TGTGCCAGCAGTCCCGGGACAGGGGACTACAATGAGCAGTTCTTC. Its protein is CASSPGTGDYNEQFF.

This rearrangement joins TRBV30 to TRBJ2-3; 7 nucleotides align to TRBD2. This CDR3 region has 14 residues. Germline V lookup: CDR1 GTSNPN, CDR2 SVGIG (reference sequence). J gave up 0 bases and V 4 bases, and 4 bases lay outside the gene matches. The chain's CDR3 is CAWTRGSSTDTQYF. The CDR3 nucleotides read TGTGCCTGGACGCGGGGGTCTAGCACAGATACGCAGTATTTT.

This clonotype was seen ten or more times. The gene calls are TRBV7-9 and TRBJ2-7, with a possible D match to TRBD2 (6 bases). Germline values: CDR1 SEHNR, CDR2 FQNEAQ (reference sequence). CDR3 size: 13 residues. The germline V and J ends were trimmed by 5 bases and 1 base, with 9 bases remaining between them. DNA for the CDR3: TGTGCCAGCAGCAGCGGGCCTTCCTACGAGCAGTACTTC. This encodes CASSSGPSYEQYF.

The V gene is TRBV28, the J gene TRBJ2-7; D remains ambiguous. The CDR3 spans 12 residues. CDR1 is MDHEN and CDR2 is SYDVKM in the germline V gene. Trimming cost V 7 bases and J 0 bases, with 7 bases left between them. The CDR3 bases are TGTGCCAGCATAGATAGCTCCTACGAGCAGTACTTC. Amino acid sequence: CASIDSSYEQYF.

The V gene is TRBV2, the J gene TRBJ1-5; 7 nucleotides agree with TRBD1. There are 15 residues in the CDR3. Trimming cost V 5 bases and J 1 base; bases outside gene matches: 5. The germline V gene has CDR1 SNHLY and CDR2 FYNNEI. CDR3 nucleotide sequence: TGTGCCAGCAGTACTAACAGGGGAAGCAATCAGCCCCAGCATTTT. Translation: CASSTNRGSNQPQHF.

This chain uses TRBV7-9 with TRBJ2-1, with D possibly matching TRBD1 (5 bases). Trimming stripped 1 base from V and 8 bases from J, with 9 bases between. There are 13 residues in the CDR3. From germline, CDR1 is SEHNR and CDR2 FQNEAQ (reference sequence). The CDR3: CASSLVGADEQFF. Here the CDR3 DNA reads TGTGCCAGCAGCTTAGTTGGGGCGGATGAGCAGTTCTTC.